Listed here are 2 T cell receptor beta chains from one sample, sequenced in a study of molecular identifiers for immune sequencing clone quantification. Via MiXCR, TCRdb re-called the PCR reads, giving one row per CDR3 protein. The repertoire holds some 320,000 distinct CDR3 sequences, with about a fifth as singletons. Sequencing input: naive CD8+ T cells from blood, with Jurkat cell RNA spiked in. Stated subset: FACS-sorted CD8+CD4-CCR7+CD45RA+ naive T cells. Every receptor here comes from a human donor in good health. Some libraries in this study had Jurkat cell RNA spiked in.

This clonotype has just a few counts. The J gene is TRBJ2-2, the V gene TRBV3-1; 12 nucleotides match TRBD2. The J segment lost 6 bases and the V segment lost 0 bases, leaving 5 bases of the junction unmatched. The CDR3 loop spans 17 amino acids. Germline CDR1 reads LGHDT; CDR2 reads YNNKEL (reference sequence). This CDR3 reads CASSQDRLAGEPGELFF. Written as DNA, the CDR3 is TGTGCCAGCAGCCAAGACCGACTAGCGGGAGAACCCGGGGAGCTGTTTTTT.

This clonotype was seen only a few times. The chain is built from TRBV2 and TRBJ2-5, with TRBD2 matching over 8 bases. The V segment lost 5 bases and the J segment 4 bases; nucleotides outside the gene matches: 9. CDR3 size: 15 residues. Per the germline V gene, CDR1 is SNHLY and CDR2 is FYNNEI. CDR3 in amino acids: CASSLPGLGLETQYF. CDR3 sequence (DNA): TGTGCCAGCAGTCTCCCGGGACTAGGGTTAGAGACCCAGTACTTC. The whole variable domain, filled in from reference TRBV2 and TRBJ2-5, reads EPEVTQTPSHQVTQMGQEVILRCVPISNHLYFYWYRQILGQKVEFLVSFYNNEISEKSEIFDDQFSVERPDGSNFTLKIRSTKLEDSAMYFCASSLPGLGLETQYFGPGTRLLVL.